This TCR beta chain was captured by sequencing in a study of beta chain features in type 1 diabetes. At the level of the study: Age, gender, cell numbers and subset yield matched between patients and controls. Study-wide points: Naive, central memory and regulatory TCRB repertoires appeared more similar among patients than healthy donors.

The CDR3 totals 16 residues. V gave up 4 bases and J gave up 1 base, with 19 bases separating them. Germline V gene data show CDR1 as GTSNPN and CDR2 as SVGIG (reference sequence). The study reverse transcribed the entire isolated RNA, so it sequenced expressed TCRB transcripts. Produced via immunoSEQ multiplex PCR; TCRdb's table is partial and in-frame only. The sample includes 350,000 to 450,000 clones, less than 15% of them seen just once. Comment on this clone: What it binds is not known.

It was via CD45RO/CCR7/CD25/CD127/CD95/CD27 that CD4+ naive, central memory, regulatory and stem cell-like memory cells were sorted. The clonotype was recovered from a woman younger than 35 in good health. The material sequenced was naive CD4+ T cells from blood. The rearrangement uses TRBV30 and TRBJ1-1, with D possibly being TRBD1 (6 bases). The CDR3 bases are TGTGCCTGGAAACTGCCCCCGGGACACAAGAACACTGAAGCTTTCTTT. Protein sequence: CAWKLPPGHKNTEAFF.